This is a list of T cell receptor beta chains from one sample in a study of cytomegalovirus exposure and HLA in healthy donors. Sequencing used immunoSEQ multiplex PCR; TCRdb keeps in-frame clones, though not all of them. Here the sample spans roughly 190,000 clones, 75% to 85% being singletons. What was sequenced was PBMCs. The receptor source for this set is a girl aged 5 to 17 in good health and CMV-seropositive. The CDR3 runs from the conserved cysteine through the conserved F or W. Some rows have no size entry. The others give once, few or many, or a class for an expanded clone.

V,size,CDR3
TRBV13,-,CASSPRPSFGGNSPLHF
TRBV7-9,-,CASSAGQNTGELFF
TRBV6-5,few,CASRETGGITEAFF
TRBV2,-,CASSGSLVPGDFTDTQYF
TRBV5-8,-,CASSRMGGATEAFF
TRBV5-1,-,CASSFGTTYGYTF
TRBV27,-,CASSHGPRQSTYNEQFF
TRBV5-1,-,CASSLGGTGDSQPQHF
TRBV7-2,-,CASRGLAGNLRYEQYF
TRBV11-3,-,CASSLDFGTSVYEQYF
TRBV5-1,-,CASSLGPGTPNYGYTF
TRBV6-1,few,CASSEEYGRRQGHFPGELFF
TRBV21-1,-,CASSKGQGTNYEQYF
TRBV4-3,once,CASSLSQGSGSTIYF
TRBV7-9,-,CASSLPASGGLDEQFF
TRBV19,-,CASMGGSYEQYF
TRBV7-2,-,CASSLMQAGTGELFF
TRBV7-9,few,CASSFPENSGYTF
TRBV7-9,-,CASSQRTGNSPLHF
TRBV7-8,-,CASSLVSGLTLQETQYF
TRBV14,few,CASSQVGQGTLGLYF
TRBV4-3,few,CASSQDPRGQGNYGYTF
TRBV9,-,CASSLHTGPRGTEAFF